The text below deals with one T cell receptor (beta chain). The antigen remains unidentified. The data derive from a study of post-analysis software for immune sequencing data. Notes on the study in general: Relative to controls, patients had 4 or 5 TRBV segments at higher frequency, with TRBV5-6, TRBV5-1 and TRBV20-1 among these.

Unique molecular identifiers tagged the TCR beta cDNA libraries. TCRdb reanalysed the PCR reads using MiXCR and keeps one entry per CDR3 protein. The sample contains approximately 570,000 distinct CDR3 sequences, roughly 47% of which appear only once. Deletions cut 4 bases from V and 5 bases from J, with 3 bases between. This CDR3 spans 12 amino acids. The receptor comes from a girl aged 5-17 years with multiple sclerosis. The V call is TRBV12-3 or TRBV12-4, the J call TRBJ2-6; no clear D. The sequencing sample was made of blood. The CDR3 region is CASSSRANVLTF. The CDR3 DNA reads TGTGCCAGCAGTTCGAGGGCCAACGTCCTGACTTTC.